This is a list of T cell receptor beta chains from one sample in a study of T cell responses to AZD1222 COVID-19 vaccine. The repertoire was sequenced with immunoSEQ multiplex PCR; TCRdb's copy has only in-frame clones and lacks some. The sample comprises 90,000 to 120,000 clones, about 85% of which are singletons, and roughly 2.5% rests with the top ten. This sample comprised peripheral blood, obtained 28 days after the second AZD1222 dose. The receptors here all came from an adult who received the AZD1222 COVID-19 vaccine. CDR3s include the opening cysteine and the closing phenylalanine or tryptophan. D genes are given only for firm matches. Clone size is not always given. Where it is, it says once, few, many or a class for expanded clones.

d_call clone_size j_call v_call cdr3_aa cdr3_nt
- - TRBJ1-4 TRBV4-3 CASSQDFGGRVATNEKLFF TGCGCCAGCAGCCAAGATTTCGGGGGACGAGTAGCAACTAATGAAAAACTGTTTTTT
- - TRBJ2-7 TRBV9 CASSPSQAPYEQYF TGTGCCAGCAGCCCGAGTCAGGCCCCCTACGAGCAGTACTTC
TRBD1 - TRBJ2-2 TRBV6-5 CASWGQGFSGELFF TGTGCCAGCTGGGGACAGGGGTTCTCCGGGGAGCTGTTTTTT
TRBD1 - TRBJ1-1 TRBV6-6 CASSSRQGSEAFF TGTGCCAGCAGTTCGAGACAGGGTAGTGAAGCTTTCTTT
TRBD1 - TRBJ2-7 TRBV6-5 CASSRDRDNYEQYF TGTGCCAGCAGTCGAGACAGGGACAACTACGAGCAGTACTTC
- - TRBJ2-5 TRBV7-9 CASSRWSGTQYF TGTGCCAGCAGCCGCTGGAGTGGGACCCAGTACTTC
- - TRBJ1-2 TRBV6-6 CASSYAAGPYGYTF TGTGCCAGCAGTTACGCTGCAGGACCCTATGGCTACACCTTC
- - TRBJ1-6 TRBV28 CASTPVRRDNSPLHF TGTGCCAGCACCCCTGTGAGAAGGGATAATTCACCCCTCCACTTT
- - TRBJ2-3 TRBV28 CASSLELDTQYF TGTGCCAGCAGTTTGGAACTCGATACGCAGTATTTT
- - TRBJ1-3 TRBV10-1 CASSQDISGNTIYF TGCGCCAGCAGCCAGGACATCTCTGGAAACACCATATATTTT
- - TRBJ2-6 TRBV10-3 CAISGNIGSGANVLTF TGTGCCATCAGTGGGAATATTGGCTCTGGGGCCAACGTCCTGACTTTC
- - TRBJ1-2 TRBV6-5 CASSYDRYGYTF TGTGCCAGCAGTTACGACCGCTATGGCTACACCTTC
TRBD2 once TRBJ2-1 TRBV10-3 CAISGTSGGVNEQFF TGTGCCATCAGCGGGACTAGCGGAGGGGTCAATGAGCAGTTCTTC
- - TRBJ1-5 TRBV27 CASSLTGLDSNQPQHF TGTGCCAGCAGTTTGACAGGCTTAGATAGCAATCAGCCCCAGCATTTT
TRBD1 - TRBJ2-7 TRBV12-5 CASGPASGQGPYEQYF TGTGCTAGTGGTCCGGCATCGGGACAGGGCCCCTACGAGCAGTACTTC
- - TRBJ1-2 TRBV7-2 CASSYRSLQGYGYTF TGTGCCAGCAGTTACCGTTCCCTCCAGGGCTATGGCTACACCTTC
- - TRBJ2-1 TRBV4-1 CASSHPGTKLGSSYNEQFF TGCGCCAGCAGCCATCCCGGGACAAAACTGGGCAGCTCCTACAATGAGCAGTTCTTC
TRBD1 - TRBJ2-7 TRBV25-1 CASGPGQRYEQYF TGTGCCAGCGGTCCGGGACAGCGCTACGAGCAGTACTTC
- - TRBJ2-1 TRBV7-3 CASSLTVAANGPNEQFF TGTGCCAGCAGCTTAACAGTAGCGGCCAACGGCCCCAATGAGCAGTTCTTC